The TCR beta chain under discussion was sequenced for a study of T cells after yellow fever vaccination. The study's findings and limits: Reappearance after the booster was observed for most primary-vaccination clones (more than 95% CD4, about 86% CD8).

V gave up 5 bases and J gave up 1 base, with 15 bases separating them. The CDR3 sequence is 15 residues long. Germline V gene data show CDR1 as SGHVS and CDR2 as FQNEAQ. This clonotype was recorded many times. No antigen is known for it. 5'RACE template switching produced TCR cDNA carrying a universal primer site and UMIs. TCRdb used MiXCR to reprocess the 5' RACE reads, holding one entry per CDR3 protein. Found here are about 340,000 distinct CDR3 sequences, almost 4% of them singletons; the top ten hold approximately 25%. The rearrangement joins TRBV7-8 to TRBJ2-7; perhaps TRBD2 as D (6 bases). This sequence was found in a man younger than 35 who received the YFV17D yellow fever vaccine. The source was PBMCs, collected 5 days after the yellow fever booster vaccination. CDR3 residues: CASSPRLDGSYEQYF. Here the CDR3 DNA reads TGTGCCAGCAGCCCAAGACTAGACGGTTCCTACGAGCAGTACTTC.